This TCR beta chain was sequenced for a study of radiation and T cells in renal cell carcinoma (TCRdb year 2020). Looking at the study overall: The samples were obtained from a clinical trial, where primary renal cell carcinomas were treated with 15 Gy stereotactic body radiation therapy and then removed by nephrectomy 4 weeks afterward. A total of around 50 samples underwent TCR beta sequencing, made up of roughly 26 tumors and about 27 peripheral blood samples. Across all 50 or so samples, 4,016,671 unique CDR3 nucleotide sequences, encoding 2,658,974 unique CDR3 amino acid sequences, were identified.

Following the manufacturer's recommendations, the immunoSEQ kit was used to generate TCR beta libraries from genomic DNA. Library preparation used a first multiplex PCR with proprietary primers, then a second PCR adding unique barcodes, with bead cleanups after each round. A positive control reaction and a negative control reaction, both provided in the kit, were run with every batch of samples. The final libraries were assessed on an Agilent 4200 TapeStation D1000 ScreenTape, pooled by volume, and quantified by qPCR. Sequencing was performed on an Illumina NextSeq500 using a MidOutput 150-cycle cartridge, with 156 Read1 cycles, 15 Index1 cycles, and the kit custom primers. The pooled library was loaded at 0.95 to 1 pM, with an approximately 19% PhiX control spiked in. From the authors' description of their analysis: Vendor-processed data were analyzed in R, with a clonotype defined as all T cells sharing the same CDR3 nucleotide sequence. In the clone abundance analyses, frequencies in each sample were normalized to that sample's 10,000 most abundant clones. Public T cell clones, which averaged fewer than five per sample, were excluded before analysis. A difference in abundance of at least 32-fold between compartments was used to define tumor-enriched and baseline blood-enriched clonotypes. A beta-binomial differential abundance model was used to identify clonotypes that expanded or contracted between blood time points. Tumor-blood repertoire similarity was measured with the Baroni-Urbani and Buser coefficient, and groups were compared using two-tailed Wilcoxon tests in R. The table was pulled from immuneACCESS by TCRdb, which kept in-frame rearrangements only. Such tables lose some clones; where checked, under half of the loss comes from unresolved V genes, and the rest has no known cause. D and trimming come from the DNA, and the V and J calls and clone size come from that table. The sample has over 120,000 clones on record, around nine tenths of them singletons. Around 12% of the sample rests with the top ten.

Per the publication, the time point label means: baseline pretreatment blood. The sample's treatment or condition label is to be understood as: 15 Gy SBRT to primary tumor, nephrectomy 4 weeks later. To follow tumor-enriched clonotypes, peripheral blood was collected serially from radiation-treated patients at baseline and again at 2 weeks and 4 weeks after SBRT. All patients had renal cell carcinoma with clear cell pathology. The QIAamp DNA Blood Mini Kit (Qiagen) was used to prepare genomic DNA for TCR sequencing. The analyses included only samples that passed all quality control checks. The full study reports these points: In blood, the top tumor clonotypes increased from baseline to 2 weeks after radiation and then shrank by 4 weeks, which suggests a temporary expansion of tumor-resident clones. Because the trial had a single-armed design, the trial could not examine how radiation dose or scheduling affected the TCR repertoire. Blood repertoire dynamics were not followed beyond 4 weeks after treatment. Because no pretreatment tumor biopsies were available, whether clonotypes were present in the tumor at baseline could not be determined.

Cut back by 2 bases and 4 bases, the V and J ends lie 22 bases apart. From the cysteine up to the phenylalanine, the CDR3 has a length of 18 residues. Only CDR3 DNA remains: 54 bases, in frame from the first base. The CDR1 and CDR2 encoded by the germline V gene (reference sequence) are LNHDA and SQIVND. This clone was picked up one time. It has no known antigen specificity. Nothing much larger sits one base from this clone, and base qualities are not available. This receptor was obtained from a woman aged 50 to 60 with renal cell carcinoma. The rearranged segments are TRBV19 and TRBJ2-3, with an unclear D gene assignment. The specimen was blood, collected from a patient whose treatment included radiotherapy and nephrectomy. The DNA sequence is as follows: TGTGCCAGTAGTATATCCCCCCTGGACGCCCACCGACCAGATACGCAGTATTTT. The resulting protein is CASSISPLDAHRPDTQYF.